The rows below give T cell receptor beta chains drawn from one sample of a study of PD-L1 blockade in urothelial cancer. Data came from immunoSEQ multiplex PCR; TCRdb stores just in-frame clones and leaves some out. The sample includes 20,000 to 25,000 clones, roughly nine tenths of them seen just once. The material was PBMCs, obtained around atezolizumab (anti-PD-L1) treatment. The receptors originated from a man between 50 and 59 years old with urothelial cancer. Both conserved end residues are part of each CDR3. D genes are given only for firm matches. Where a row states a size, it is once, few, many or the class of an expanded clone; other rows omit it.

D,size,J,V,DNA,CDR3
TRBD2,NA,TRBJ2-7,TRBV19,TGTGCCAGTAAAGGAAGCGGGGAAGGGGCCTCCTACGAGCAGTACTTC,CASKGSGEGASYEQYF
NA,NA,TRBJ2-5,TRBV5-1,TGCGCCAGCAGCTTGCGGGACAAACCACAAGAGACCCAGTACTTC,CASSLRDKPQETQYF
TRBD2,NA,TRBJ2-7,TRBV5-4,TGTGCCAGCAGCTTGGATCTTTTAGCGGGGTCCTACGAGCAGTACTTC,CASSLDLLAGSYEQYF
NA,NA,TRBJ2-7,TRBV5-1,TGCGCCAGCAGCTTGGCCTCTAACGAGCAGTACTTC,CASSLASNEQYF
TRBD1,NA,TRBJ2-5,TRBV7-7,TGTGCCAGCAGCCAAAGGAGGACAGGTCAAGAGACCCAGTACTTC,CASSQRRTGQETQYF
NA,NA,TRBJ2-6,TRBV21-1,TGTGCCAGCAGCAAAGTCCGGGACATGAATGACTCTGGGGCCAACGTCCTGACTTTC,CASSKVRDMNDSGANVLTF
TRBD1,once,TRBJ1-5,TRBV19,TGTGCCAGCTCAGAGGCAGGGGGCATGGGTCAGCCCCAGCATTTT,CASSEAGGMGQPQHF
NA,NA,TRBJ2-7,TRBV7-7,TGTGCTAGCAGCTCCGGGAGCTCCTACGAGCAGTACTTC,CASSSGSSYEQYF
NA,NA,TRBJ1-1,TRBV2,TGTGCCAGCAGTGAAAGTAACTTCGGCACTGAAGCTTTCTTT,CASSESNFGTEAFF
NA,medium-sized,TRBJ1-2,TRBV2,TGTGCCAGCAGTGATTCTAGGCAGCTCTATGGCTACACCTTC,CASSDSRQLYGYTF
TRBD1,NA,TRBJ2-6,TRBV27,TGTGCCAGCAGTTTGGGGACAGCGGGGGCCAACGTCCTGACTTTC,CASSLGTAGANVLTF
TRBD1,NA,TRBJ2-5,TRBV30,TGTGCCTGTGGACAGGAGGTGTCAGAGACCCAGTACTTC,CACGQEVSETQYF
NA,NA,TRBJ2-3,TRBV9,TGTGCCAGCAGCGTAGAATCTTCCACAGATACGCAGTATTTT,CASSVESSTDTQYF
NA,NA,TRBJ2-7,TRBV27,TGTGCCAGCGGGGCAGGCTTCTACGAGCAGTACTTC,CASGAGFYEQYF
TRBD2,NA,TRBJ2-3,TRBV5-1,TGCGCCAGCCGACTTGCAACTAGCGCAGATACGCAGTATTTT,CASRLATSADTQYF
NA,NA,TRBJ2-2,TRBV5-1,TGCGCCAGCAGCTTGGGAAGTGCGGGGGAGCTGTTTTTT,CASSLGSAGELFF
NA,NA,TRBJ1-1,TRBV28,TGTGCCAGCACCCAGTCGAGGGTACAAGCTTTCTTT,CASTQSRVQAFF